The rows below give T cell receptor beta chains drawn from one sample of a study of T cell responses to AZD1222 COVID-19 vaccine. The repertoire was sequenced with immunoSEQ multiplex PCR; TCRdb's copy has only in-frame clones and lacks some. The table lists 110,000 or so clones, approximately 90% of them singletons. Sequenced material: peripheral blood, taken 28 days after the second AZD1222 dose. These receptors all stem from an adult who received the AZD1222 COVID-19 vaccine. CDR3s include the opening cysteine and the closing phenylalanine or tryptophan. Each record gives: V gene, CDR3 protein.

v_call: TRBV19; cdr3_aa: CASSMLAGGTYNEQFF
v_call: TRBV9; cdr3_aa: CASSPGTEAFF
v_call: TRBV7-3; cdr3_aa: CASSLAGVDGEKLFF
v_call: TRBV11-2; cdr3_aa: CASSFWGSSSTDTQYF
v_call: TRBV4-3; cdr3_aa: CASSPHPASGSGELFF
v_call: TRBV12-3/TRBV12-4; cdr3_aa: CASSLGGGQHPF
v_call: TRBV27; cdr3_aa: CASSFLAEETQYF
v_call: TRBV5-1; cdr3_aa: CASKEGDNEQFF
v_call: TRBV6-5; cdr3_aa: CASSYSAGGAGFF
v_call: TRBV4-3; cdr3_aa: CASSQHLSRQQETQYF
v_call: TRBV6-2/TRBV6-3; cdr3_aa: CASSYSLRNEQFF
v_call: TRBV2; cdr3_aa: CASSDRRLGAGANVLTF
v_call: TRBV4-1; cdr3_aa: CASSQDSDSYGYTF
v_call: TRBV18; cdr3_aa: CASSPEQGAYEQYF
v_call: TRBV6-1; cdr3_aa: CASSEWVSGELFF
v_call: TRBV19; cdr3_aa: CASIPRTQARTEAFF
v_call: TRBV5-1; cdr3_aa: CASSLDLGASSYEQYF
v_call: TRBV7-9; cdr3_aa: CASRKVGNYGYTF
v_call: TRBV13; cdr3_aa: CASSPGQETEAFF
v_call: TRBV6-2/TRBV6-3; cdr3_aa: CASSKSLGPEQYF
v_call: TRBV27; cdr3_aa: CASNKFSGSGAFF
v_call: TRBV6-6; cdr3_aa: CASSQPRGSYEQYF
v_call: TRBV10-1; cdr3_aa: CASSAGGDEQYF
v_call: TRBV11-2; cdr3_aa: CASGLAGGRGGNEQFF
v_call: TRBV5-6; cdr3_aa: CASSTGTVVEPQHF
v_call: TRBV4-1; cdr3_aa: CASSPNQDTYNEQFF
v_call: TRBV5-4; cdr3_aa: CASGSAGATGELFF
v_call: TRBV19; cdr3_aa: CASSITGTGDFTIYF
v_call: TRBV5-1; cdr3_aa: CASSLDRTEKLFF
v_call: TRBV9; cdr3_aa: CASSVVAGGPTDTQYF
v_call: TRBV5-1; cdr3_aa: CARPGTGHMDTQYF
v_call: TRBV18; cdr3_aa: CASSEGQHYEQYF
v_call: TRBV5-4; cdr3_aa: CASSGRASYEQYF
v_call: TRBV6-1; cdr3_aa: CASSERGVGETQYF